Below are 20 T cell receptor beta chains sequenced from a single sample in a study of T cells in Graves' hyperthyroidism and ophthalmopathy. The TCR beta CDR3 regions underwent amplification using RNA transcripts as the source. The HTBI primer set was used in a first-round RT-PCR of the TCR CDR3. From the multiplex PCR reads, TCRdb called clonotypes with MiXCR, one entry per CDR3 protein. The sample carries 200,000 to 300,000 distinct CDR3 sequences, about 17% recorded once. Sequenced material: blood. The receptor source for this set is a woman under 30 with Graves' ophthalmopathy.

The sample holds one count of this clonotype. The CDR3 DNA reads as TGCAGTGCTAAAGCTTATTACAATGAGCAGTTCTTC. This encodes CSAKAYYNEQFF. This chain uses TRBV20-1 with TRBJ2-1; no clear D. This CDR3 contains 12 residues. Per the germline V gene, CDR1 is DFQATT and CDR2 is SNEGSKA (reference sequence). The ends were cut back, 4 bases at V and 4 bases at J, with 8 bases in the middle.

This clonotype was counted only a few times. The chain carries TRBV6-1 and TRBJ2-3; the D is unclear. Per germline, CDR1 MNHNS and CDR2 SASEGT. Trimming cost V 4 bases and J 4 bases, with 18 bases left between them. This CDR3 comprises 16 residues. Here the CDR3 DNA reads TGTGCCAGCAGTGGCCAAACACAGTATGGGTCAGATACGCAGTATTTT. This sequence encodes CASSGQTQYGSDTQYF.

This chain joins TRBV6-5 and TRBJ1-5; D call uncertain. In germline, CDR1 is MNHEY, CDR2 SVGAGI. V was trimmed by 0 bases and J by 0 bases, leaving 15 bases between them. The CDR3 has 18 amino acids. CDR3 amino acids: CASSYSIPGEYSNQPQHF. The CDR3 DNA reads TGTGCCAGCAGTTACTCGATTCCAGGAGAGTATAGCAATCAGCCCCAGCATTTT.

The table lists this clonotype with many counts. The chain is built from TRBV4-2 and TRBJ2-2, with unresolved D. CDR3 length: 16 amino acids. Germline loops: CDR1 LGHNA, CDR2 YNFKEQ. Trimming removed 1 base at V and 7 bases at J, with 16 bases between. The CDR3 DNA reads as TGTGCCAGCAGCCAAGGAGCAGAGACGATTTACGGGGAGCTGTTTTTT. This sequence encodes CASSQGAETIYGELFF.

This clonotype was counted at least ten times. The genes are TRBV4-3 and TRBJ2-1; 9 positions agree with TRBD2. This CDR3 is built from 16 residues. V lost 1 base to trimming and J lost 4 bases; unmatched junction nucleotides: 5. Germline V gene data show CDR1 as LGHNA and CDR2 as YSLEER. The CDR3 reads CASSQALAGKYNEQFF. DNA of the CDR3: TGCGCCAGCAGCCAAGCTCTAGCGGGAAAATACAATGAGCAGTTCTTC.

The rearrangement links TRBV4-2 to TRBJ2-7; 12 bases line up with TRBD2. Germline V gives CDR1 LGHNA, CDR2 YNFKEQ. This CDR3 comprises 18 residues. J lost 2 bases, V lost 8 bases, and 16 bases had no gene match. The CDR3 loop is CASAPGASGRAGAYEQYF. The CDR3 region has the DNA TGTGCCAGCGCGCCGGGGGCTAGCGGGAGGGCCGGGGCCTACGAGCAGTACTTC.

The sample holds many counts of this clonotype. The chain carries TRBV27 and TRBJ2-2, with 11 bases that match TRBD2. This CDR3 is 17 amino acids long. Germline loops: CDR1 MNHEY, CDR2 SMNVEV (reference sequence). Trimming cost V 3 bases and J 1 base; bases outside gene matches: 4. The CDR3 region has the DNA TGTGCCAGCAGTTTGGCGGGACTAGCGGTGAACACCGGGGAGCTGTTTTTT. Its translation: CASSLAGLAVNTGELFF.

In this sample, this clonotype turned up many times. The genes are TRBV9 and TRBJ2-3; D possibly corresponds to TRBD2 (5 bases). V lost 2 bases and J 6 bases, leaving 10 bases between the germline ends. Per germline, CDR1 SGDLS and CDR2 YYNGEE. This CDR3 has 13 amino acids. The CDR3 region has the DNA TGTGCCAGCAGCGTTACTAGTACCGATACGCAGTATTTT. It is translated as CASSVTSTDTQYF.

V and J are TRBV3-1 and TRBJ1-1, with 9 bases identical to TRBD1. The CDR3 covers 15 residues. CDR1 LGHDT and CDR2 YNNKEL come from the germline V gene (reference sequence). Germline trimming cut 1 base from V and 4 bases from J; bases unmatched to any gene: 4. The DNA of the CDR3 is TGTGCCAGCAGCCAAGCACAGGGGGCAGGCACTGAAGCTTTCTTT. It codes for CASSQAQGAGTEAFF.

This clonotype was observed at least ten times. J is TRBJ2-1 and V is TRBV24-1, with TRBD2 identical over 8 bases. The CDR3 is made up of 15 amino acids. The germline gives CDR1 KGHDR, CDR2 SFDVKD. V shed 9 bases, J shed 8 bases, and the junction held 14 bases outside the gene matches. The CDR3 DNA is TGTGCCACCTGGAAGGGGAGGGCGGGAGGCGATGAGCAGTTCTTC. It yields the protein CATWKGRAGGDEQFF.

The chain has TRBV28 and TRBJ1-1, with TRBD1 matching 12 bases. Germline CDR1 is MDHEN and CDR2 is SYDVKM. The ends lost 4 bases at V and 3 bases at J; junction bases unmatched: 9. The CDR3 sequence is 17 residues long. Here the CDR3 reads CASSSLGTGGADTEAFF. CDR3 coding DNA: TGTGCCAGCAGTTCTCTCGGGACAGGGGGCGCGGACACTGAAGCTTTCTTT.

This clonotype was counted at least ten times. The V and J genes are TRBV6-1 and TRBJ2-7; D might be TRBD1 (6 bases). Germline loops: CDR1 MNHNS, CDR2 SASEGT. V lost 8 bases and J 2 bases, leaving 16 bases between the germline ends. The length of the CDR3 is 14 residues. The CDR3 region is CASRPQGLTYEQYF. The CDR3 bases are TGTGCCAGCCGCCCCCAGGGGTTAACCTACGAGCAGTACTTC.

The chain combines TRBV7-8 with TRBJ1-5; unclear D gene. The CDR3 totals 15 residues. V lost 1 base and J 0 bases, leaving 7 bases between the germline ends. Per germline, CDR1 SGHVS and CDR2 FQNEAQ. CDR3: CASSLVEYSNQPQHF. CDR3 bases: TGTGCCAGCAGCTTAGTGGAATATAGCAATCAGCCCCAGCATTTT.

There are many counts of this clonotype. The chain recombines TRBV11-2 with TRBJ2-7; weak D call: TRBD1 (6 bases). Trimming took off 5 bases at V and 3 bases at J, with 17 bases between the two ends. This CDR3 is 15 amino acids long. The germline CDR1 and CDR2 sequences are SGHAT and FQNNGV. The CDR3 DNA follows: TGTGCCAGCAGCCGGGAACAGGGCTTTAGCTACGAGCAGTACTTC. The encoded protein is CASSREQGFSYEQYF.

Comment on this clonotype: A clone one base away is much larger, so this may be a read error. This chain uses TRBV20-1 with TRBJ2-2, with 9 nucleotides matching TRBD2. The CDR3 consists of 14 residues. Germline V gene data show CDR1 as DFQATT and CDR2 as SNEGSKA (reference sequence). Trimming removed 1 base from V and 3 bases from J; junction bases left unmatched: 0. CDR3 DNA sequence: TGCAGTGCTAGAGTAGCGGGAGACACCGGGGAGCTGTTTTTT. It is translated as CSARVAGDTGELFF.

Turning to this clonotype: A clone one base away is much larger, so this may be a read error. V is TRBV20-1 and J is TRBJ2-2; 7 nucleotides agree with TRBD2. Germline CDR1 reads DFQATT; CDR2 reads SNEGSKA (reference sequence). The CDR3 contains 14 residues. With V trimmed by 3 bases and J by 5 bases, 6 bases remained unmatched. The CDR3 reads CSASWRGRTGELFF. The DNA of the CDR3 is TGCAGTGCTAGCTGGCGGGGGAGGACCGGGGAGCTGTTTTTT.

This clonotype was seen at least ten times. The CDR3 protein is CASKGGVTYEQYF. CDR3 nucleotides: TGTGCCAGTAAGGGTGGAGTTACCTACGAGCAGTACTTC. This chain connects TRBV19 to TRBJ2-7; D call uncertain. V shed 7 bases and J shed 2 bases, with 12 bases lying between them. Looked up from germline, CDR1 is LNHDA and CDR2 is SQIVND (reference sequence). There are 13 residues in the CDR3.

J is TRBJ2-2 and V is TRBV9; unclear D gene. There are 14 residues in the CDR3. With 4 bases removed from V and 1 base from J, the gap between germline ends came to 8 bases. Germline-derived CDR1 and CDR2 are SGDLS and YYNGEE. The CDR3 nucleotides are TGTGCCAGCAGCCCGTGGGTGAACACCGGGGAGCTGTTTTTT. Translated, it gives CASSPWVNTGELFF. Together with reference TRBV9 and TRBJ2-2, the CDR3 gives the full variable domain: DSGVTQTPKHLITATGQRVTLRCSPRSGDLSVYWYQQSLDQGLQFLIQYYNGEERAKGNILERFSAQQFPDLHSELNLSSLELGDSALYFCASSPWVNTGELFFGEGSRLTVL.

The chain is built from TRBV4-3 and TRBJ2-2, with 13 bases lining up with TRBD2. This CDR3 comprises 15 residues. V shed 3 bases and J 9 bases; nucleotides not matched to a gene: 4. CDR1 LGHNA and CDR2 YSLEER come from the germline V gene. This CDR3 is CASSQGGTSGRELFF. DNA of the CDR3: TGCGCCAGCAGCCAGGGGGGGACTAGCGGGAGGGAGCTGTTTTTT.

This clonotype has ten or more counts. The rearrangement uses TRBV28 and TRBJ1-1; TRBD1 aligns across 7 bases. CDR3 size: 15 residues. V shed 5 bases, J shed 0 bases, and the junction held 6 bases outside the gene matches. Germline CDR1 is MDHEN and CDR2 is SYDVKM. Written as DNA, the CDR3 is TGTGCCAGCAGTCCCGGACAGGATATGAACACTGAAGCTTTCTTT. It translates to CASSPGQDMNTEAFF.